The 20 T cell receptor beta chains in this list originate from one sample, sequenced in a study of siplizumab effects on memory and regulatory T cells. Assay: immunoSEQ multiplex PCR; the TCRdb copy retains only in-frame clones and omits some. The sample records about 69,000 clones, 80% to 90% being singletons. Sequenced material: Tregs sorted from blood. Receptors were obtained from a human donor in good health.

The chain carries TRBV9 and TRBJ1-3, with TRBD1 as a possible D gene (5 bases). This CDR3 comprises 14 residues. With 4 bases removed from V and 6 bases from J, the gap between germline ends came to 14 bases. Germline V gene data show CDR1 as SGDLS and CDR2 as YYNGEE. CDR3 nucleotide sequence: TGTGCCAGCAGCTTCCGCGGGACTCCAAACACCATATATTTT. It yields the protein CASSFRGTPNTIYF.

The genes are TRBV5-1 and TRBJ1-4, with 10 nucleotides matching TRBD1. V lost 4 bases and J lost 5; bases outside the gene matches: 2. The CDR3 has 14 amino acids. Germline V gene sequence: CDR1 SGHRS, CDR2 YFSETQ. In DNA form, the CDR3 reads TGCGCCAGCAGCACGGACAGGGGGAATGAAAAACTGTTTTTT. Amino acid sequence: CASSTDRGNEKLFF.

This rearrangement joins TRBV4-3 to TRBJ2-4, with 8 bases lining up with TRBD2. Losses at the gene ends were 4 bases for V and 3 bases for J; bases not matched to a gene: 11. The CDR3 runs 17 residues. CDR1 and CDR2 from the germline V gene are LGHNA and YSLEER. The CDR3 sequence is CASSPGVGSGNKNIQYF. CDR3 DNA: TGCGCCAGCAGCCCGGGGGTGGGTAGCGGGAACAAAAACATTCAGTACTTC.

In its sample, this clone was seen once. CDR3 region: CASSQGGNRAYGYTF. DNA for the CDR3: TGCGCCAGCAGCCAAGGGGGGAATCGGGCCTATGGCTACACCTTC. J is TRBJ1-2 and V is TRBV4-1, with D perhaps TRBD1 (5 bases). This CDR3 spans 15 amino acids. Deletions cut 1 base from V and 4 bases from J, with 13 bases between. Looked up from germline, CDR1 is MGHRA and CDR2 is YSYEKL.

The rearrangement uses TRBV30 and TRBJ1-5; 8 nucleotides match TRBD1. Unmatched junction bases numbered 10, after V lost 2 bases and J lost 4 bases. Germline V gives CDR1 GTSNPN, CDR2 SVGIG (reference sequence). This CDR3 contains 16 residues. This CDR3 is CAWSPQGARGNQPQHF. In nucleotides, the CDR3 is TGTGCCTGGAGTCCCCAGGGGGCGCGGGGGAATCAGCCCCAGCATTTT.

CDR3 protein: CASSYAGDTQYF. CDR3 DNA sequence: TGTGCCAGCAGTTATGCGGGGGATACGCAGTATTTT. The chain uses TRBV6-6 and TRBJ2-3; maybe TRBD2 (6 bases). Trimming removed 3 bases from V and 6 bases from J, with 7 bases in between. Germline-derived CDR1 and CDR2 are MNHNY and SVGAGI (reference sequence). This CDR3 is 12 amino acids long.

V and J are TRBV13 and TRBJ2-1; D is unresolved. The CDR3 is 14 residues long. V was shortened by 0 bases and J by 9 bases, with 12 bases between the two germline ends. Germline V gives CDR1 PRHDT, CDR2 FYEKMQ (reference sequence). CDR3 sequence: CASSLGRLTPEQFF. CDR3 DNA sequence: TGTGCCAGCAGCTTAGGGAGACTCACGCCTGAGCAGTTCTTC.

This chain links TRBV7-2 with TRBJ2-3; 7 bases are shared with TRBD2. V shed 0 bases and J 0 bases; nucleotides not matched to a gene: 0. The length of the CDR3 is 15 residues. In germline, CDR1 is SGHTA, CDR2 FQGNSA. The DNA for the CDR3 is TGTGCCAGCAGCTTAGCTAGCGGGAGCACAGATACGCAGTATTTT. Protein sequence: CASSLASGSTDTQYF.

CDR3 sequence: CASSFGRGVRNYGYTF. CDR3 nucleotide sequence: TGCGCCAGCAGCTTCGGCAGGGGGGTACGTAACTATGGCTACACCTTC. The chain has TRBV5-1 and TRBJ1-2; 7 bases agree with TRBD1. CDR3 length: 16 amino acids. The trim removed 2 bases at V and 1 base at J, leaving 8 bases unmatched. Germline CDR1 and CDR2: SGHRS and YFSETQ.

This chain joins TRBV11-2 and TRBJ2-7, with unresolved D. Germline CDR1 and CDR2: SGHAT and FQNNGV. The CDR3 is 14 amino acids. The ends were cut back, 0 bases at V and 3 bases at J, with 9 bases in the middle. The CDR3 is CASSLEGFGYEQYF. The CDR3 DNA follows: TGTGCCAGCAGCTTAGAGGGTTTCGGCTACGAGCAGTACTTC.

The chain recombines TRBV4-2 with TRBJ2-7, with unresolved D. V shed 2 bases and J shed 4 bases, with 3 bases lying between them. Germline loops: CDR1 LGHNA, CDR2 YNFKEQ. The CDR3 extends over 11 amino acids. The CDR3 region has the DNA TGTGCCAGCAGCCAATTATACGAGCAGTACTTC. Protein product: CASSQLYEQYF.

This rearrangement joins TRBV6-1 to TRBJ2-7; D remains ambiguous. The CDR3 sequence is 12 residues long. The germline V gene encodes CDR1 MNHNS and CDR2 SASEGT. Trimming cost V 3 bases and J 2 bases, with 5 bases left between them. The CDR3 spells CASSDSPYEQYF. DNA for the CDR3: TGTGCCAGCAGTGACAGCCCCTACGAGCAGTACTTC.

The J gene is TRBJ2-1, the V gene TRBV4-1; a possible D gene is TRBD1 (6 bases). The CDR3 extends over 18 amino acids. Germline lookup yields CDR1 MGHRA and CDR2 YSYEKL. V lost 0 bases and J 4 bases, leaving 19 bases between the germline ends. The CDR3 DNA reads TGCGCCAGCAGCCAAGAGGTGATCCAGGACAGTTATTACAATGAGCAGTTCTTC. Translating it yields CASSQEVIQDSYYNEQFF.

The rearrangement uses TRBV28 and TRBJ1-1; D not certain. Germline CDR1 and CDR2: MDHEN and SYDVKM. Trimming took 3 bases from V and 5 from J, leaving 7 bases between them. CDR3 length: 12 amino acids. CDR3 nucleotides: TGTGCCAGCAGTTTTGATTGGACTGAAGCTTTCTTT. Its translation: CASSFDWTEAFF. The entire variable domain, with the rest obtained from reference TRBV28 and TRBJ1-1, is as follows: DVKVTQSSRYLVKRTGEKVFLECVQDMDHENMFWYRQDPGLGLRLIYFSYDVKMKEKGDIPEGYSVSREKKERFSLILESASTNQTSMYLCASSFDWTEAFFGQGTRLTVV.

The chain uses TRBV5-1 and TRBJ2-1; D is uncertain. The CDR3 contains 12 residues. V was pared by 2 bases and J by 8 bases, with 8 bases between. CDR1 and CDR2 (germline): SGHRS, YFSETQ. The CDR3 here is CASSFGQDEQFF. The CDR3 coding sequence is TGCGCCAGCAGCTTCGGTCAGGATGAGCAGTTCTTC.

The chain employs TRBV7-2 and TRBJ1-5; D possibly corresponds to TRBD1 (5 bases). V was cut by 2 bases and J by 7 bases, with 12 bases left in between. Germline lookup yields CDR1 SGHTA and CDR2 FQGNSA. The CDR3 is 14 amino acids. CDR3 coding DNA: TGTGCCAGCAGCTTAACTGGGGGAGGGCAGCCCCAGCATTTT. It codes for CASSLTGGGQPQHF.

In its sample, this clone was seen a few times. CDR3 coding DNA: TGTGCTAGTGGTTTGGTAAAGAATGAGCAGTTCTTC. Translating gives CASGLVKNEQFF. The rearrangement joins TRBV12-5 to TRBJ2-1, with D unclear. Deletions cut 0 bases from V and 7 bases from J, with 4 bases between. Germline V gene sequence: CDR1 LGHNT, CDR2 FRNRAP. The CDR3 contains 12 residues.

The V and J genes are TRBV19 and TRBJ2-3, with 9 positions matching TRBD1. This CDR3 region has 15 residues. V lost 6 bases and J lost 0; bases outside the gene matches: 4. Germline lookup yields CDR1 LNHDA and CDR2 SQIVND (reference sequence). CDR3 residues: CASRGQGLSTDTQYF. The CDR3 DNA is TGTGCCAGTAGAGGACAGGGGCTAAGCACAGATACGCAGTATTTT.

This chain joins TRBV4-1 and TRBJ1-3; a possible D gene is TRBD1 (6 bases). Trimming took off 1 base at V and 3 bases at J, with 7 bases between the two ends. The CDR3 sequence is 14 residues long. The germline V gene encodes CDR1 MGHRA and CDR2 YSYEKL. The CDR3 bases are TGCGCCAGCAGCCAAGGGGGGCTTGGAAACACCATATATTTT. It specifies CASSQGGLGNTIYF.

V and J are TRBV30 and TRBJ2-1; D call uncertain. This CDR3 is built from 12 residues. V lost 7 bases to trimming and J lost 2 bases, with 9 bases between them. Germline V gene sequence: CDR1 GTSNPN, CDR2 SVGIG (reference sequence). The CDR3 sequence is CASADTYNEQFF. CDR3 bases: TGTGCCTCCGCCGATACCTACAATGAGCAGTTCTTC.